The entry below describes one TCR beta chain. The target antigen is unknown. The data belong to a study of shared clonotypes between healthy human individuals. There were no recent acute infections or vaccinations among the donors, who were healthy HIV-negative adults. The genomic DNA of each subset was split evenly across several immunoSEQ plates. Sorted subsets were amplified in replicate PCRs using around 220 ng DNA, some 31,000 T cell genomes. Only in-frame clones appear in the TCRdb table, and some are missing; sequencing was by immunoSEQ multiplex PCR. The sample consists of some 1.5 million clones, roughly 96% of them appearing once. V dropped 2 bases and J dropped 3 bases, with 8 bases sitting between them. The CDR3 spans 14 residues. Germline loops: CDR1 SGHDT, CDR2 YYEEEE. Findings and limits, study-wide: Sample collection involved blood only; tissue repertoires are likely different.

What was sequenced was naive CD4+ T cells sorted from blood. Indicated subset: CD45RA+ positively selected. V gene TRBV5-6 combines with J gene TRBJ2-2, with D hard to call. This clonotype was sampled from a man under 40 in good health. The CDR3 is CASSFTPYTGELFF. The CDR3 nucleotides are TGTGCCAGCAGCTTTACCCCGTACACCGGGGAGCTGTTTTTT. The full variable domain, in which reference TRBV5-6 and TRBJ2-2 provide the parts outside the CDR3, is DAGVTQSPTHLIKTRGQQVTLRCSPKSGHDTVSWYQQALGQGPQFIFQYYEEEERQRGNFPDRFSGHQFPNYSSELNVNALLLGDSALYLCASSFTPYTGELFFGEGSRLTVL.